The T cell receptor (beta chain) described here comes from a study of T cell responses to AZD1222 COVID-19 vaccine. Assay: immunoSEQ multiplex PCR; the TCRdb copy retains only in-frame clones and omits some. Of about 110,000 clones listed, roughly 88% were seen once; the top ten hold 2% to 3%. This CDR3 contains 16 residues. V was clipped by 0 bases and J by 1 base, with 10 bases between them. Germline CDR1 is KGHSH and CDR2 is LQKENI. Study-level results: Seropositive at baseline were only a handful of AZD1222 recipients.

For this clone: As yet, its antigen is unknown.

This sequence was found in an adult in good health. The starting material was peripheral blood, obtained on day 0 of AZD1222 vaccination. The chain links TRBV18 to TRBJ2-1, with D possibly being TRBD2 (5 bases). Here the CDR3 DNA reads TGTGCCAGCTCACCACCGGCGGGTCTTTCCTACAATGAGCAGTTCTTC. Protein sequence: CASSPPAGLSYNEQFF.